This TCR beta chain was obtained from a study of cytomegalovirus exposure and HLA in healthy donors. About this clone itself: Its antigen is still unknown.

Study-level results: Productive rates of about 87% or about 30% were seen for most TCR beta V segments in an earlier analysis. With high specificity and sensitivity, the classifier reportedly diagnosed cytomegalovirus status. Roughly uniform depth of sequencing across donors was assumed in presence/absence analyses.

PCR employed 60 Vbeta and 13 Jbeta primers. Assay used: immunoSEQ multiplex PCR; TCRdb lists only in-frame clones, some missing. The sample shows 150,000 to 200,000 clones, around 80% of them seen only once. The source of this sequence is a male donor in good health and CMV-seropositive. The material sequenced was PBMCs.

In DNA, the CDR3 is TGTGCCAGCAGTGGGACAGGGGTTTATGAAAAACTGTTTTTT. This translates into CASSGTGVYEKLFF. The rearrangement links TRBV2 to TRBJ1-4; the match to TRBD1 covers 9 bases. The CDR3 covers 14 residues. The germline V gene has CDR1 SNHLY and CDR2 FYNNEI. The V segment lost 4 bases and the J segment 6 bases; nucleotides outside the gene matches: 3.